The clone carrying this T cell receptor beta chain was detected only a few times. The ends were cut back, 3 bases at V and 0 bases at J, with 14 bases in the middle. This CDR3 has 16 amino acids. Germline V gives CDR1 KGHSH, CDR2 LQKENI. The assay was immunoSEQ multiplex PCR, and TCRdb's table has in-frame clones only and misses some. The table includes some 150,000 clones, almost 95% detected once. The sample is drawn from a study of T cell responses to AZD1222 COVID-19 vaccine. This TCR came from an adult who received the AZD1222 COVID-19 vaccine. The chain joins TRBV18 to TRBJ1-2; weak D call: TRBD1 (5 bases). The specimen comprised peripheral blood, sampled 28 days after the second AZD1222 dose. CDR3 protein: CASSPQLRQPNYGYTF. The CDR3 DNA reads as TGTGCCAGCTCACCCCAACTTAGACAGCCTAACTATGGCTACACCTTC.